This TCR beta chain was identified during a study of T-cell reconstitution after alpha-beta-depleted transplantation in children. The table lists this clonotype with many counts. The CDR3 spans 14 residues. After removal of 6 bases from V and 2 bases from J, the junction contained 9 bases not matched to a gene. CDR1 is DFQATT, CDR2 SNEGSKA, per germline (reference sequence). During its preparation, the TCRbeta library received unique molecular identifiers. TCRdb recomputed calls from the PCR reads with MiXCR, one row per CDR3 protein. In the table there are approximately 640,000 distinct CDR3 sequences, 15% to 20% of which are singletons.

The rearrangement uses TRBV20-1 and TRBJ2-5, with 7 bases identical to TRBD1. The origin of this receptor is a human donor who donated a stem cell graft to a child with acute myeloid leukemia. This specimen consisted of PBMCs from the stem cell graft donor, obtained from the stem cell graft. The CDR3 DNA is TGCAGTGCCGGACAAGTGGGACAGCAAGAGACCCAGTACTTC. This encodes CSAGQVGQQETQYF.